This is a list of T cell receptor beta chains from one sample in a study of cytomegalovirus exposure and HLA in healthy donors. Clones were sequenced by immunoSEQ multiplex PCR, and TCRdb holds only the in-frame ones, with some missing. Of 150,000 to 190,000 clones detected, 70% to 85% appear once; the ten largest clones hold around 6.6%. Sequenced sample: PBMCs. These receptors all stem from a woman aged 50 to 60 in good health and CMV-seropositive. Each CDR3 is given with its conserved first and last residue. The D gene is left open where the match is weak. For some rows the clone size is stated as once, few or many, or as a class when expanded; others skip it.

>-|-|TRBV6-6|TRBJ2-1
CASSSNLGEQFF
TGTGCCAGCAGTTCCAACCTCGGGGAGCAGTTCTTC
>TRBD2|-|TRBV18|TRBJ2-1
CASSSGGAVYEQFF
TGTGCCAGCTCTAGCGGGGGGGCCGTGTATGAGCAGTTCTTC
>TRBD1|-|TRBV27|TRBJ2-7
CVSSLSGTGGYEQYF
TGTGTCAGCAGTTTATCGGGGACAGGGGGCTACGAGCAGTACTTC
>-|-|TRBV4-3|TRBJ1-2
CASSQNRPGGSYGYTF
TGCGCCAGCAGCCAAAATCGACCCGGAGGGAGCTATGGCTACACCTTC
>-|-|TRBV11-2|TRBJ2-7
CASSLRYQGGEQYF
TGTGCCAGCAGCCTAAGGTACCAAGGGGGCGAGCAGTACTTC
>TRBD1|-|TRBV10-2|TRBJ1-3
CATRDRGPGNTIYF
TGCGCCACCCGGGACAGGGGGCCTGGAAACACCATATATTTT
>-|once|TRBV18|TRBJ1-1
CASSPPNRVNTEAFF
TGTGCCAGCTCACCACCGAACAGGGTGAACACTGAAGCTTTCTTT
>-|-|TRBV19|TRBJ2-7
CASSRKETPGHPYEQYF
TGTGCCAGTAGTAGGAAGGAAACTCCGGGTCACCCCTACGAGCAGTACTTC
>TRBD2|-|TRBV4-2|TRBJ2-4
CASSQDHKGGNIQYF
TGTGCCAGCAGCCAAGATCACAAGGGAGGGAACATTCAGTACTTC
>-|-|TRBV19|TRBJ1-1
CASSPQGWGNTEAFF
TGTGCCAGTAGTCCCCAGGGTTGGGGGAACACTGAAGCTTTCTTT
>-|-|TRBV4-1|TRBJ1-3
CASKPGSRDTIYF
TGCGCCAGCAAACCCGGGTCCCGGGACACCATATATTTT
>-|-|TRBV27|TRBJ2-7
CASSFNSYEQYF
TGTGCCAGCAGTTTCAACAGCTACGAGCAGTACTTC
>-|once|TRBV28|TRBJ2-7
CASSPIPGLGEQYF
TGTGCCAGCAGTCCGATACCGGGACTTGGGGAGCAGTACTTC
>-|-|TRBV11-2|TRBJ1-3
CASSLGASPKETIYF
TGTGCCAGCAGCTTAGGCGCGAGTCCGAAGGAGACCATATATTTT
>-|-|TRBV30|TRBJ2-3
CAWSLSGSTDTQYF
TGTGCCTGGAGTTTGAGCGGGAGCACAGATACGCAGTATTTT
>-|-|TRBV7-2|TRBJ1-1
CASSLEGGWGNAFF
TGTGCCAGCAGCTTAGAGGGGGGGTGGGGGAACGCTTTCTTT
>-|-|TRBV15|TRBJ2-1
CATSRDGGAYNEQFF
TGTGCCACCAGCAGAGATGGTGGGGCTTACAATGAGCAGTTCTTC
>TRBD1|-|TRBV13|TRBJ1-2
CASSLGNRGGDYGYTF
TGTGCCAGCAGCTTAGGGAACAGGGGCGGTGACTATGGCTACACCTTC
>-|few|TRBV7-2|TRBJ1-1
CASSSQLTGSTEAFF
TGTGCCAGCAGCTCCCAGCTAACAGGGAGCACTGAAGCTTTCTTT
>TRBD1|-|TRBV9|TRBJ1-2
CASSAGQGGYGYTF
TGTGCCAGCAGCGCGGGACAGGGAGGCTATGGCTACACCTTC
>-|-|TRBV10-3|TRBJ1-1
CAISEPGTPFLNTEAFF
TGTGCCATCAGCGAGCCCGGGACACCGTTTTTGAACACTGAAGCTTTCTTT
>-|-|TRBV30|TRBJ2-7
CAWRAEGGRHEQYF
TGTGCCTGGAGAGCCGAGGGGGGGAGGCACGAGCAGTACTTC
>TRBD1|-|TRBV6-5|TRBJ1-2
CASSPDRDHGYTF
TGTGCCAGCAGCCCAGACAGGGACCATGGCTACACCTTC
>TRBD1|-|TRBV27|TRBJ2-7
CASKSGPGQYYEQYF
TGTGCCAGCAAGTCCGGGCCGGGACAGTACTACGAGCAGTACTTC
>-|-|TRBV7-9|TRBJ2-7
CSSSSGPEQYF
TGTTCCAGCAGCTCAGGGCCCGAGCAGTACTTC
>TRBD1|-|TRBV6-5|TRBJ1-2
CASSKDRGYGYTF
TGTGCCAGCAGTAAGGACAGGGGGTACGGCTACACCTTC
>-|-|TRBV30|TRBJ1-2
CASPGIYGYTF
TGTGCCTCACCGGGGATCTATGGCTACACCTTC
>-|-|TRBV5-6|TRBJ1-3
CASSFFSGSSGNTIYF
TGTGCCAGCAGCTTTTTTAGCGGGAGCTCTGGAAACACCATATATTTT
>-|-|TRBV11-2|TRBJ1-1
CASSIQDYTEAFF
TGTGCCAGCAGCATCCAGGATTACACTGAAGCTTTCTTT
>-|-|TRBV28|TRBJ2-7
CASRPQRGGSYEQYF
TGTGCCAGCAGACCACAGCGAGGGGGCTCCTACGAGCAGTACTTC
>TRBD1|-|TRBV4-2|TRBJ1-5
CASSQDSDRVPQPQHF
TGTGCCAGCAGCCAAGATTCGGACAGGGTCCCTCAGCCCCAGCATTTT
>-|-|TRBV15|TRBJ1-2
CATSRDLGTGIYGYTF
TGTGCCACCAGCAGAGATTTGGGCACAGGAATCTATGGCTACACCTTC
>TRBD2|-|TRBV9|TRBJ2-2
CASSKGTSPGELFF
TGTGCCAGCAGCAAAGGGACTAGCCCCGGGGAGCTGTTTTTT
>-|-|TRBV6-5|TRBJ2-6
CASGPPDKRANVLTF
TGTGCCAGCGGCCCACCGGACAAAAGGGCCAACGTCCTGACTTTC
>-|few|TRBV5-1|TRBJ2-3
CASSLGQPGRTDTQYF
TGCGCCAGCAGCTTGGGACAGCCAGGTCGAACAGATACGCAGTATTTT
>-|-|TRBV6-4|TRBJ1-1
CASSDPQVEAFF
TGTGCCAGCAGTGACCCCCAGGTAGAAGCTTTCTTT
>TRBD2|-|TRBV19|TRBJ2-3
CASSRAGGQDTQYF
TGTGCCAGTAGTCGAGCGGGGGGGCAAGATACGCAGTATTTT
>TRBD2|-|TRBV27|TRBJ2-3
CASSLSPSGGGIDTQYF
TGTGCCAGCAGTTTATCGCCTAGCGGGGGGGGGATAGATACGCAGTATTTT
>-|once|TRBV7-8|TRBJ2-7
CASSLVAYEQYF
TGTGCCAGCAGCTTAGTCGCCTACGAGCAGTACTTC
>TRBD2|-|TRBV6-6|TRBJ2-2
CASSYPSGGRTGELFF
TGTGCCAGCAGTTACCCCAGCGGGGGGCGGACCGGGGAGCTGTTTTTT
>-|-|TRBV5-1|TRBJ2-7
CASSLLSNTRGHEQYF
TGCGCCAGCAGCTTGCTTTCTAACACCAGGGGCCACGAGCAGTACTTC
>TRBD1|-|TRBV4-1|TRBJ2-7
CASSQAGTVGYEQYF
TGCGCCAGCAGCCAAGCCGGGACAGTTGGCTACGAGCAGTACTTC
>TRBD1|-|TRBV2|TRBJ1-1
CASRARQGNTEAFF
TGTGCCAGCAGAGCCCGACAGGGGAACACTGAAGCTTTCTTT